Shown below are 8 T cell receptor beta chains from a single sample sequenced in a study of Ad26.COV2.S vaccination and SARS-CoV-2 variants. Libraries were prepared by immunoSEQ multiplex PCR; TCRdb keeps only in-frame clonotypes and omits some of them. The table has about 100,000 clones, around 81% seen once. Sequencing was performed on peripheral blood, taken after recovery from COVID-19. These receptors all come from a human donor who had recovered from COVID-19.

In its sample, this clone was seen once. The chain carries TRBV28 and TRBJ1-2; tentative D call: TRBD1 (5 bases). V gave up 3 bases and J gave up 2 bases, with 16 bases separating them. Per germline, CDR1 MDHEN and CDR2 SYDVKM. The CDR3 length is 16 residues. The CDR3 DNA follows: TGTGCCAGCAGTTTTCCGTCAGGGACGGTCAACTATGGCTACACCTTC. Protein product: CASSFPSGTVNYGYTF.

V gene TRBV28 combines with J gene TRBJ2-5; the match to TRBD2 covers 14 bases. CDR1 and CDR2 from the germline V gene are MDHEN and SYDVKM. The CDR3 is 15 residues long. V shed 5 bases and J 7 bases; nucleotides not matched to a gene: 6. The CDR3: CASSMTSGGAGTQYF. The CDR3 coding sequence is TGTGCCAGCAGTATGACTAGCGGGGGGGCCGGGACCCAGTACTTC.

The chain employs TRBV28 and TRBJ2-3; D unclear. In germline, CDR1 is MDHEN, CDR2 SYDVKM. Deletions cut 2 bases from V and 5 bases from J, with 2 bases between. There are 11 residues in the CDR3. The CDR3 sequence: CASSLGDTQYF. The CDR3 DNA is TGTGCCAGCAGTTTAGGAGATACGCAGTATTTT.

V usage is TRBV5-1 and J usage is TRBJ2-3; D unclear. V was clipped by 0 bases and J by 2 bases, with 7 bases between them. CDR3 size: 14 residues. Germline CDR1 SGHRS, CDR2 YFSETQ. CDR3 sequence (DNA): TGCGCCAGCAGCTTGGCCAATCCCACAGATACGCAGTATTTT. This sequence encodes CASSLANPTDTQYF.

In its sample, this clone was seen a few times. The chain has TRBV5-1 and TRBJ2-7; the D is unclear. Germline V CDR1 and CDR2: SGHRS, YFSETQ. Trimming pared 4 bases from V and 3 bases from J, leaving 17 bases between. The CDR3 runs 15 residues. CDR3 residues: CASSPTGESRYEQYF. CDR3 sequence (DNA): TGCGCCAGCAGCCCGACGGGTGAATCGCGCTACGAGCAGTACTTC.

This clone was picked up many times. This chain joins TRBV3-1 (or the pseudogene TRBV3-2) and TRBJ2-7; 10 positions match TRBD1. The CDR3 has 15 residues. In germline, CDR1 is LGHDT, CDR2 YNNKEL (reference sequence). The V segment lost 0 bases and the J segment 5 bases; nucleotides outside the gene matches: 4. In nucleotides, the CDR3 is TGTGCCAGCAGCCAAGATCAGGACAGGGGGAACGAGCAGTACTTC. Translation gives CASSQDQDRGNEQYF.

The chain carries TRBV19 and TRBJ1-2; D remains ambiguous. CDR3 length equals 12 residues. Trimming cost V 0 bases and J 8 bases, with 7 bases left between them. CDR1 is LNHDA and CDR2 is SQIVND in the germline V gene (reference sequence). The chain's CDR3 is CASSIDLYGYTF. For the CDR3, the DNA is TGTGCCAGTAGTATAGATCTTTACGGCTACACCTTC.

As DNA, the CDR3 is TGTGCCAGCAGCCGACAGGGGGTCGGGAGCTCCTACGAGCAGTACTTC. It codes for CASSRQGVGSSYEQYF. The rearrangement joins TRBV11-1 to TRBJ2-7; TRBD1 matches at 9 bases. J lost 0 bases, V lost 5 bases, and 8 bases had no gene match. The CDR3 consists of 16 residues. CDR1 and CDR2 (germline): SGHAT, FQDESV (reference sequence).